This T cell receptor (beta chain) was sequenced for a study of blood T cell repertoires in COVID-19. TCRdb's copy holds only in-frame clones and misses some; the assay was immunoSEQ multiplex PCR. The sample contains over 15,000 clones, under 90% of which appear only once. The ends lost 1 base at V and 15 bases at J; junction bases unmatched: 13. There are 16 residues in the CDR3. CDR1 LGHDT and CDR2 YNNKEL come from the germline V gene (reference sequence). The sample taken for sequencing was peripheral blood. The J gene is TRBJ2-1, the V gene TRBV3-1 (or the pseudogene TRBV3-2), with 12 bases aligning to TRBD2. This sequence was found in a human donor in a cohort sampled during active COVID-19. CDR3 sequence (DNA): TGTGCCAGCAGCCAAGGAACACTAGCGGGAGGTCGGGGTCTGTTCTTC. As protein: CASSQGTLAGGRGLFF.